This T cell receptor beta chain is from a study of CD8 T cells in Susac syndrome (dated by TCRdb to about 2019). The study in broad terms: Of the Susac syndrome patients who were sequenced, five or six had clinically active disease and about 8 were in clinical remission. Repertoire sequencing was used to test whether CD8+ T cell activation and differentiation in Susac syndrome was antigen driven. At blood withdrawal, Susac syndrome patients were either therapy-naive, taking corticosteroids (in some cases with IVIg as well), or taking IVIg alone. The study compared CD8+ T cell repertoire clonality among 12 healthy donors, approximately 14 Susac syndrome patients and 15 multiple sclerosis patients. What the study reported, not specific to this receptor: Susac syndrome CD8+ repertoires showed clonal expansion, highest in CD8+ TEMRA cells and greater in clinically active than remitting patients. The study acknowledged that relatively few individuals were included in the TCR sequencing and HLA analysis. Looking at Susac-specific public clones, the researchers identified fewer than 20 in the total CD8+ repertoire and five in the CD8+ TEMRA repertoire.

RNA was extracted using the RNeasy kit, and about 0.45 to 1 microgram was reverse transcribed with random hexamers. TCR beta CDR3 regions were amplified with the immunoSEQ multiplex PCR assay covering 54 Vbeta and 13 Jbeta segments. PCR amplification bias was corrected using a synthetic template baseline for primer optimization and computational correction. Processing in the source paper ran as follows. Only productive sequences were kept, with reads annotated to V, D and J genes according to IMGT and analyzed in immunoSEQ Analyzer. Clonality was computed as one minus Shannon entropy normalized by log2 of the number of productive unique sequences. For each patient and control, public and private clones were evaluated among the 100 most prevalent clones. Clones were defined as Susac-specific if absent from the healthy and MS cohorts, from approximately 1,100 published viral clones and from other ImmuneACCESS disease sequences. TCRdb cleaned the public reads at Q25 with fastp, built clones with MiXCR and kept in-frame beta chains. Each CDR3 protein gets just one entry, which takes the most common genes and DNA from the rows behind it. The V and J calls and clone size are TCRdb's, not the authors'. The table for this sample lists 65,000 to 85,000 distinct CDR3 sequences; about 94% of them were counted only once. In total, the top ten clones hold about 0.41% of the sample.

Peripheral blood CD8+ and CD4+ T cells from healthy donors, Susac syndrome patients and multiple sclerosis patients were profiled by high-throughput TCR beta sequencing. Susac syndrome patients met recently defined diagnostic criteria for definite or probable disease. Bulk CD8+ and CD4+ T cells were purified by magnetic negative isolation, whereas CD8+ TEMRA cells were enriched by FACS. Blood was drawn into EDTA tubes, processed within 24 hours, and PBMCs were isolated by density gradient centrifugation. PBMCs intended for TCR sequencing were frozen in liquid nitrogen and were later thawed in a 37 degrees C water bath. The sorted or isolated CD4+, CD8+ and CD8+ TEMRA cells reached a purity of at least 90%. Details on this clonotype: Its antigen has not been determined. No base quality values were provided; no much bigger clone lies one nucleotide off.

The TCR comes from a human donor with Susac syndrome. Sequenced material: CD8+ T cells from PBMCs.

The CDR3 region reads CASSSNPGPPSSYNEQFF. In nucleotide form, the sequence is TGTGCCAGCAGCTCCAACCCGGGACCCCCGAGCTCCTACAATGAGCAGTTCTTC. The receptor chain draws on TRBV7-2 and TRBJ2-1; the D segment is perhaps TRBD1 or TRBD2, each sharing 5 matched bases. The trim is 4 bases for V and 0 bases for J, with a gap of 19 bases between the germline ends. From cysteine to phenylalanine, the CDR3 is 18 amino acids long. Solely the CDR3 DNA is kept, with 54 bases framed from the first base. CDR1 and CDR2 were assigned from the germline V gene as SGHTA and FQGNSA.